The rows below give T cell receptor beta chains drawn from one sample of a study of cytomegalovirus exposure and HLA in healthy donors. The table came from immunoSEQ multiplex PCR; TCRdb's copy has only in-frame clones and leaves some out. In total, the table holds under 200,000 clones. Sequencing was done on a sample of PBMCs. The receptors shown here come from a young man in good health and CMV-seronegative. Both conserved end residues are part of each CDR3. D genes are given only for firm matches.

J: TRBJ1-2; D: NA; V: TRBV7-2; CDR3: CASRGNYGYTF; DNA: TGTGCCTCGCGGGGCAACTATGGCTACACCTTC
J: TRBJ2-1; D: NA; V: TRBV15; CDR3: CATSGGNYNEQFF; DNA: TGTGCCACCAGCGGGGGGAACTACAATGAGCAGTTCTTC
J: TRBJ2-2; D: TRBD1; V: TRBV5-1; CDR3: CASSSAGQGNTGELFF; DNA: TGCGCCAGCAGCTCCGCTGGACAGGGGAACACCGGGGAGCTGTTTTTT
J: TRBJ1-2; D: TRBD1; V: TRBV5-6; CDR3: CASSLGDRRGSYGYTF; DNA: TGTGCCAGCAGCTTGGGGGACAGACGAGGGAGCTATGGCTACACCTTC
J: TRBJ1-4; D: NA; V: TRBV7-2; CDR3: CASSLGLGVLQSEKLFF; DNA: TGTGCCAGCAGCTTAGGCTTGGGAGTGTTACAAAGCGAAAAACTGTTTTTT
J: TRBJ2-3; D: TRBD2; V: TRBV28; CDR3: CASSLSGTSTDTQYF; DNA: TGTGCCAGCAGTCTGAGCGGGACTAGCACAGATACGCAGTATTTT
J: TRBJ2-7; D: NA; V: TRBV18; CDR3: CASSPYTQENEQYF; DNA: TGTGCCAGCTCACCGTACACACAGGAGAACGAGCAGTACTTC
J: TRBJ1-5; D: TRBD1; V: TRBV11-2; CDR3: CASSLDDRGGNQPQHF; DNA: TGTGCCAGCAGCTTAGATGACAGGGGAGGCAATCAGCCCCAGCATTTT
J: TRBJ2-5; D: NA; V: TRBV11-2; CDR3: CASSSSAGTQETQYF; DNA: TGTGCCAGCAGTTCCAGTGCGGGAACCCAAGAGACCCAGTACTTC
J: TRBJ2-1; D: NA; V: TRBV6-4; CDR3: CASSDSNGGLHEQFF; DNA: TGTGCCAGCAGTGACTCGAACGGGGGGCTTCATGAGCAGTTCTTC
J: TRBJ2-7; D: TRBD2; V: TRBV30; CDR3: CAWSMTSGYEQYF; DNA: TGTGCCTGGAGTATGACTAGCGGGTACGAGCAGTACTTC
J: TRBJ1-3; D: TRBD1; V: TRBV4-1; CDR3: CASSQFGPTGAPGNTIYF; DNA: TGCGCCAGCAGCCAATTTGGCCCAACAGGGGCCCCTGGAAACACCATATATTTT
J: TRBJ2-3; D: TRBD1; V: TRBV6-5; CDR3: CASTEGDREADTQYF; DNA: TGTGCCAGCACCGAGGGGGACAGGGAGGCAGATACGCAGTATTTT
J: TRBJ1-5; D: NA; V: TRBV29-1; CDR3: CSVGEVSNQPQHF; DNA: TGCAGCGTGGGGGAGGTTAGCAATCAGCCCCAGCATTTT
J: TRBJ1-1; D: NA; V: TRBV27; CDR3: CASSVDDLYTEAFF; DNA: TGTGCCAGCAGTGTCGATGACTTATACACTGAAGCTTTCTTT
J: TRBJ2-1; D: NA; V: TRBV12-1; CDR3: CASSPPGLAGQSSYNEQFF; DNA: TGTGCCAGCAGCCCACCGGGACTAGCGGGCCAGAGCTCCTACAATGAGCAGTTCTTC
J: TRBJ2-3; D: NA; V: TRBV27; CDR3: CASSLRLGGDTQYF; DNA: TGTGCCAGCAGTTTACGGCTAGGGGGAGATACGCAGTATTTT
J: TRBJ1-5; D: NA; V: TRBV19; CDR3: CASSATNNQPQHF; DNA: TGTGCCAGTAGTGCCACAAACAATCAGCCCCAGCATTTT
J: TRBJ1-2; D: TRBD1; V: TRBV5-4; CDR3: CASSFPGQGEDGYTF; DNA: TGTGCCAGCAGCTTTCCGGGACAGGGGGAGGATGGCTACACCTTC
J: TRBJ1-1; D: NA; V: TRBV7-9; CDR3: CASSSLGGHTEAFF; DNA: TGTGCCAGCAGCTCCTTGGGGGGGCACACTGAAGCTTTCTTT
J: TRBJ1-4; D: TRBD1; V: TRBV5-1; CDR3: CASSPTGALNEKLFF; DNA: TGCGCCAGCAGCCCAACAGGGGCCCTTAATGAAAAACTGTTTTTT
J: TRBJ1-1; D: NA; V: TRBV13; CDR3: CASSSPADSRGGTEAFF; DNA: TGTGCCAGCAGCTCCCCGGCGGACAGCCGAGGTGGGACTGAAGCTTTCTTT
J: TRBJ2-1; D: TRBD2; V: TRBV7-9; CDR3: CASSLASGGNNEQFF; DNA: TGTGCCAGCAGCTTAGCTAGCGGGGGTAACAATGAGCAGTTCTTC
J: TRBJ2-3; D: TRBD2; V: TRBV6-1; CDR3: CASRGTSTDTQYF; DNA: TGTGCCAGCAGGGGGACTAGTACAGATACGCAGTATTTT
J: TRBJ2-2; D: NA; V: TRBV5-1; CDR3: CASSPWQGPSAELFF; DNA: TGCGCCAGCAGCCCCTGGCAGGGTCCGAGTGCGGAGCTGTTTTTT
J: TRBJ2-7; D: NA; V: TRBV4-3; CDR3: CASSPHRDYSYEQYF; DNA: TGCGCCAGCAGCCCGCACAGGGATTACTCCTACGAGCAGTACTTC
J: TRBJ1-2; D: TRBD1; V: TRBV4-1; CDR3: CASSQVSDRGGYGYTF; DNA: TGCGCCAGCAGCCAAGTATCGGACAGGGGAGGCTATGGCTACACCTTC
J: TRBJ1-5; D: NA; V: TRBV2; CDR3: CASSKTGRAGNQPQHF; DNA: TGTGCCAGCAGCAAAACAGGGAGGGCTGGTAATCAGCCCCAGCATTTT
J: TRBJ2-1; D: NA; V: TRBV27; CDR3: CASGREQGRYNEQFF; DNA: TGTGCCAGCGGGCGAGAGCAGGGCCGCTACAATGAGCAGTTCTTC
J: TRBJ2-1; D: TRBD2; V: TRBV7-9; CDR3: CASSPSGSLYNEQFF; DNA: TGTGCCAGCAGCCCAAGCGGGAGTCTCTACAATGAGCAGTTCTTC
J: TRBJ1-2; D: TRBD1; V: TRBV5-1; CDR3: CASSSATGEGLYTF; DNA: TGCGCCAGCAGCTCCGCGACAGGGGAAGGCCTCTACACCTTC
J: TRBJ1-4; D: NA; V: TRBV7-7; CDR3: CASSSEVNEKLFF; DNA: TGTGCCAGCAGTTCGGAGGTTAATGAAAAACTGTTTTTT
J: TRBJ2-2; D: NA; V: TRBV2; CDR3: CASLLDGQGGTGELFF; DNA: TGTGCCAGCCTCCTGGACGGGCAGGGAGGCACCGGGGAGCTGTTTTTT
J: TRBJ2-7; D: NA; V: TRBV10-3; CDR3: CAISESDWSYEQYF; DNA: TGTGCCATCAGTGAGTCTGACTGGTCCTACGAGCAGTACTTC
J: TRBJ1-5; D: TRBD1; V: TRBV10-3; CDR3: CAISEDRVGHQPQHF; DNA: TGTGCCATCAGTGAGGACAGGGTCGGCCATCAGCCCCAGCATTTT
J: TRBJ1-2; D: TRBD1; V: TRBV25-1; CDR3: CASSAYGQGRNYGYTF; DNA: TGTGCCAGCAGTGCGTACGGACAGGGTAGGAACTATGGCTACACCTTC
J: TRBJ2-5; D: TRBD2; V: TRBV7-2; CDR3: CASSPRAPSGGETQYF; DNA: TGTGCCAGCAGCCCGAGGGCCCCTAGCGGAGGGGAGACCCAGTACTTC
J: TRBJ2-1; D: TRBD2; V: TRBV27; CDR3: CASRRTSGHTFYNEQFF; DNA: TGTGCCAGCAGGCGGACTAGCGGACACACCTTCTACAATGAGCAGTTCTTC
J: TRBJ1-2; D: NA; V: TRBV30; CDR3: CAWSVAGYGYTF; DNA: TGTGCCTGGAGTGTTGCCGGCTATGGCTACACCTTC
J: TRBJ1-2; D: NA; V: TRBV28; CDR3: CASSIQLPYGYTF; DNA: TGTGCCAGCAGTATACAGTTACCGTATGGCTACACCTTC
J: TRBJ1-2; D: TRBD1; V: TRBV5-3; CDR3: CARSSGQDFYGYTF; DNA: TGTGCCAGAAGCTCTGGACAGGACTTCTATGGCTACACCTTC
J: TRBJ1-1; D: NA; V: TRBV19; CDR3: CASRAGATEAFF; DNA: TGTGCCAGTAGAGCGGGCGCCACTGAAGCTTTCTTT
J: TRBJ2-1; D: NA; V: TRBV5-1; CDR3: CASSLEVTGSYNEQFF; DNA: TGCGCCAGCAGCTTGGAAGTTACGGGCTCCTACAATGAGCAGTTCTTC
J: TRBJ1-1; D: TRBD1; V: TRBV7-2; CDR3: CASSPRTGNTEAFF; DNA: TGTGCCAGCAGCCCCCGGACAGGGAACACTGAAGCTTTCTTT
J: TRBJ1-2; D: TRBD1; V: TRBV10-3; CDR3: CATLKDRDSNYGYTF; DNA: TGTGCCACCCTCAAGGACAGGGACTCTAACTATGGCTACACCTTC
J: TRBJ2-7; D: NA; V: TRBV5-4; CDR3: CASSTRGTYEQYF; DNA: TGTGCCAGCAGTACCCGAGGCACCTACGAGCAGTACTTC
J: TRBJ1-1; D: NA; V: TRBV4-3; CDR3: CASSQDRTRVNTEAFF; DNA: TGCGCCAGCAGCCAAGACAGGACACGGGTGAACACTGAAGCTTTCTTT
J: TRBJ2-3; D: TRBD1; V: TRBV7-3; CDR3: CASSFKGQNTDTQYF; DNA: TGTGCCAGCAGCTTTAAGGGACAGAACACAGATACGCAGTATTTT